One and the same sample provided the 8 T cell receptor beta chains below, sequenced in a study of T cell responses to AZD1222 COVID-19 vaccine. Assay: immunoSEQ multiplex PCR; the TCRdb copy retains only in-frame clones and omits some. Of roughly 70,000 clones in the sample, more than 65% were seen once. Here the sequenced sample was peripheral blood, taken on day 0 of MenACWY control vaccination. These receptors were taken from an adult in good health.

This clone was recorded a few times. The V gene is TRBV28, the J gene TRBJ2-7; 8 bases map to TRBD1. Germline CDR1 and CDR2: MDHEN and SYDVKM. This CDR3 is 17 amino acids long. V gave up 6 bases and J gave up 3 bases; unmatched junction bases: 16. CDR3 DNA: TGTGCCAGCAGAGGAATACAGGGGGAACGCCTTTACTACGAGCAGTACTTC. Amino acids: CASRGIQGERLYYEQYF.

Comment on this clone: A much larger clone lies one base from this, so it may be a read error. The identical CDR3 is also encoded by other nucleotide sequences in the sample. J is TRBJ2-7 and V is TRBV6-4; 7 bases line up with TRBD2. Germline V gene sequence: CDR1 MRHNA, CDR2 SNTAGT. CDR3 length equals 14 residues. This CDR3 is CASSDAGVSYEQYF. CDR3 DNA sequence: TGTGCTAGCAGTGACGCGGGGGTTTCCTACGAGCAGTACTTC.

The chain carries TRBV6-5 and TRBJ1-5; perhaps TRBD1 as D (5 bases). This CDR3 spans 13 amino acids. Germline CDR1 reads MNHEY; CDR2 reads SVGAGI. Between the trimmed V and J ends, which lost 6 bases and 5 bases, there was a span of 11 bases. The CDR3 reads CASSPGGDQPQHF. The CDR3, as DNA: TGTGCCAGCAGCCCGGGAGGGGATCAGCCCCAGCATTTT.

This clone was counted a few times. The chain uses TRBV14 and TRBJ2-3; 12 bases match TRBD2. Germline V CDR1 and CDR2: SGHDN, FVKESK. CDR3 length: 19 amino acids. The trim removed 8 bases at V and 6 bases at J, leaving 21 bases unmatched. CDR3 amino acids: CASPVSPLLLAGGRDTQYF. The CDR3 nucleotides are TGTGCCAGCCCCGTGTCCCCTTTGTTACTAGCGGGAGGAAGGGATACGCAGTATTTT. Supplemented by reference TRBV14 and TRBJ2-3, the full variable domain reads EAGVTQFPSHSVIEKGQTVTLRCDPISGHDNLYWYRRVMGKEIKFLLHFVKESKQDESGMPNNRFLAERTGGTYSTLKVQPAELEDSGVYFCASPVSPLLLAGGRDTQYFGPGTRLTVL.

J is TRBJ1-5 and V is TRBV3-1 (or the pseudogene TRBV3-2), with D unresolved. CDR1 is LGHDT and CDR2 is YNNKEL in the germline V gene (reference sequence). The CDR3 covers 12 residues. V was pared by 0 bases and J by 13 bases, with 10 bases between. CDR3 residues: CASSQDRGKQHF. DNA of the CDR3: TGTGCCAGCAGCCAAGATCGGGGAAAACAGCATTTT.

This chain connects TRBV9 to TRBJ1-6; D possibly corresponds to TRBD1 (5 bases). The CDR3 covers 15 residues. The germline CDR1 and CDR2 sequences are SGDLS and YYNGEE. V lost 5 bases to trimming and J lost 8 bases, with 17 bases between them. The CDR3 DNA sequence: TGTGCCAGCAGTGAGGGCCCCGGGGGTTATTCACCCCTCCACTTT. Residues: CASSEGPGGYSPLHF. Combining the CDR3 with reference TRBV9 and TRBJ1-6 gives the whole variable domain DSGVTQTPKHLITATGQRVTLRCSPRSGDLSVYWYQQSLDQGLQFLIQYYNGEERAKGNILERFSAQQFPDLHSELNLSSLELGDSALYFCASSEGPGGYSPLHFGNGTRLTVT.

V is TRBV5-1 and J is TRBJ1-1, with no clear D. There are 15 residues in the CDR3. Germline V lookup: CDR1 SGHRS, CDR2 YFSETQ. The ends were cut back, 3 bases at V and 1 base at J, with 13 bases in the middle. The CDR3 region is CASSSEGGKNTEAFF. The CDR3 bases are TGCGCCAGCAGCTCCGAGGGAGGTAAGAACACTGAAGCTTTCTTT.

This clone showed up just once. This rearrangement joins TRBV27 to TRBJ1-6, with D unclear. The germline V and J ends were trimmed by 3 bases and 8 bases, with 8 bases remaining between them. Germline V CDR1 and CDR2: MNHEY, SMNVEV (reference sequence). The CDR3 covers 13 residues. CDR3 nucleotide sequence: TGTGCCAGCAGTTTCCGGTCTTATTCACCCCTCCACTTT. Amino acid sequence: CASSFRSYSPLHF.